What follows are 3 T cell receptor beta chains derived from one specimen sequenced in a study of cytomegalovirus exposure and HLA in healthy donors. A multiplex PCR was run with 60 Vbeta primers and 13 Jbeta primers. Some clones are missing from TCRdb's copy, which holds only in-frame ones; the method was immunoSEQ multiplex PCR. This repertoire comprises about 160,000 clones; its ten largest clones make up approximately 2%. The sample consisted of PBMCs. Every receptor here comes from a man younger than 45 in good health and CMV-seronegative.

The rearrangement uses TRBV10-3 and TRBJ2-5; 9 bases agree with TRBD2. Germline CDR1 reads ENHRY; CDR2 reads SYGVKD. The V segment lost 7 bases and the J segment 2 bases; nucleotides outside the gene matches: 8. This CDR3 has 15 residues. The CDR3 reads CAIKNRLAGQETQYF. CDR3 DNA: TGTGCCATCAAAAACCGGCTAGCGGGACAAGAGACCCAGTACTTC.

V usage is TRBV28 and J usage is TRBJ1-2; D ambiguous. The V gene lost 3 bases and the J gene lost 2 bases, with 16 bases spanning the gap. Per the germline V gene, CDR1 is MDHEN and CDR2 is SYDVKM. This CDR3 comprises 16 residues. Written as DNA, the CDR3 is TGTGCCAGCAGTTTGTTTTACAGATTACTCAACTATGGCTACACCTTC. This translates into CASSLFYRLLNYGYTF.

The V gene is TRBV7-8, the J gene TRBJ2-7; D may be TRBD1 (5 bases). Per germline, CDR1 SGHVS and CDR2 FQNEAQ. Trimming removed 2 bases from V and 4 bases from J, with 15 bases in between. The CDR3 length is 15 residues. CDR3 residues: CASSLRPGRLYEQYF. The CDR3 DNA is TGTGCCAGCAGCTTACGGCCAGGGCGGTTGTACGAGCAGTACTTC.